This T cell receptor (beta chain) was retrieved from a study of cytomegalovirus exposure and HLA in healthy donors. Findings and limits, study-wide: A missense variant in DCLRE1C was later tied to TCR beta V- and J-gene trimming.

Looked up from germline, CDR1 is SGHNT and CDR2 is YENEEA. V was trimmed by 2 bases and J by 0 bases, leaving 8 bases between them. CDR3 length equals 15 residues. Notes on this clone: Its antigen is still unknown.

Primers: 60 Vbeta forward and 13 Jbeta reverse. Sequencing used immunoSEQ multiplex PCR; TCRdb keeps in-frame clones, though not all of them. The table has approximately 180,000 clones, around 81% seen once. This chain links TRBV11-3 with TRBJ2-1; D possibly corresponds to TRBD2 (6 bases). This receptor was taken from a woman in her twenties or thirties in good health and CMV-seronegative. Sequenced material: PBMCs. The CDR3 region has the DNA TGTGCCAGCAGCTTATACGGGAGCTCCTACAATGAGCAGTTCTTC. It encodes CASSLYGSSYNEQFF.